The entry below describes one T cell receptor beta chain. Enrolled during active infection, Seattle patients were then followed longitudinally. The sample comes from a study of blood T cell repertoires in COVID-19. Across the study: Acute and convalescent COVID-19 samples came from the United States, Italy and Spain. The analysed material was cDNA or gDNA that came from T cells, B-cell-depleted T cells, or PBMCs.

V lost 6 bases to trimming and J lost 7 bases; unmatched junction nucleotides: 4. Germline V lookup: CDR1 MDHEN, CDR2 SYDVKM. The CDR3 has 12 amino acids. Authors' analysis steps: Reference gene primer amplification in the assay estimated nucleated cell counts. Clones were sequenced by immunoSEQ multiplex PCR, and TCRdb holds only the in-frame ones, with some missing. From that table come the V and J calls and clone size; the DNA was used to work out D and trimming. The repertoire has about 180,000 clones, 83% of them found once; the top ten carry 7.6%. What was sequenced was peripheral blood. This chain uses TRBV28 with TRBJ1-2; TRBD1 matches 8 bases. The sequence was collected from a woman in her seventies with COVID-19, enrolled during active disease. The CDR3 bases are TGTGCCAGCAGGTCGACAGGGGTTGGCTACACCTTC. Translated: CASRSTGVGYTF.